The rows below give T cell receptor beta chains drawn from one sample of a study of OX40 agonist ivuxolimab in advanced cancers. Only in-frame clones appear in the TCRdb table, and some are missing; sequencing was by immunoSEQ multiplex PCR. Counted here are 55,000 to 70,000 clones, more than 70% occurring once; the ten biggest clones make up about 3%. This specimen consisted of CD4+ or CD8+ T cells sorted from blood, obtained in a trial of the OX40 agonist ivuxolimab. All receptors derive from an adult with an advanced solid tumor such as melanoma, head and neck, liver or kidney cancer. CDR3s include the opening cysteine and the closing phenylalanine or tryptophan. The D gene is left open where the match is weak. Clone size is stated in some rows and not others, as once, few, many or a class when expanded.

D	V	J	size	DNA	CDR3
TRBD2	TRBV10-1	TRBJ2-1	-	TGCGCCAGCACCTCCGATACGATGCTAGCGGGGGGCCCGAATGAGCAGTTCTTC	CASTSDTMLAGGPNEQFF
TRBD2	TRBV29-1	TRBJ2-2	-	TGCAGCGTTGGGGGAGGGTTTGGTGGGGAGCTGTTTTTT	CSVGGGFGGELFF
-	TRBV6-1	TRBJ1-4	-	TGTGCCAGCAGCAATAAGCCCCGATTTGGTGAAAAACTGTTTTTT	CASSNKPRFGEKLFF
-	TRBV5-6	TRBJ2-6	-	TGTGCCAGCAGCCTACATCGGGCTGGGGCCAACGTCCTGACTTTC	CASSLHRAGANVLTF
TRBD2	TRBV13	TRBJ2-3	-	TGTGCCAGCAGCATGGGACTAGCCTGGGCGGATACGCAGTATTTT	CASSMGLAWADTQYF
-	TRBV28	TRBJ1-1	-	TGTGCCAGCAGTTTAAGCTATGGCGGAGCTTTCTTT	CASSLSYGGAFF
-	TRBV30	TRBJ2-3	once	TGTGCCTGGAGGTTACAGGGCACAGATACGCAGTATTTT	CAWRLQGTDTQYF
-	TRBV7-8	TRBJ2-1	-	TGTGCCAGCAGCTTAGAGCAGGGCATGTACAATGAGCAGTTCTTC	CASSLEQGMYNEQFF
-	TRBV7-9	TRBJ2-3	-	TGTGCCAGCAGCCCCGGGACTGGATCGGGGGATACGCAGTATTTT	CASSPGTGSGDTQYF
TRBD2	TRBV7-6	TRBJ2-5	-	TGTGCCAGCAGCCCCACTAGCGGGGGGCCTCAAGAGACCCAGTACTTC	CASSPTSGGPQETQYF
-	TRBV4-3	TRBJ2-7	-	TGCGCCAGCAGCCAAGTGCAGGGGTCCTACGAGCAGTACTTC	CASSQVQGSYEQYF
-	TRBV6-1	TRBJ1-3	few	TGTGCCAGCAGTGCCCGGACCCCTGGTTCCGGAAACACCATATATTTT	CASSARTPGSGNTIYF
TRBD2	TRBV4-2	TRBJ2-3	-	TGTGCCAGCAGCAATCTAGCGGGGGGGCGGTCAGATACGCAGTATTTT	CASSNLAGGRSDTQYF
-	TRBV28	TRBJ2-5	once	TGTGCCAGCTTGACAGGTCCGGCAAAGACCCAGTACTTC	CASLTGPAKTQYF
TRBD1	TRBV6-4	TRBJ1-5	-	TGTGCCAGCAGGGACAGGGGTCAGCCCCAGCATTTT	CASRDRGQPQHF
TRBD1	TRBV5-1	TRBJ2-5	-	TGCGCCAGCAGCTTGGGGACAGGTCCCCAAGAGACCCAGTACTTC	CASSLGTGPQETQYF
TRBD1	TRBV6-5	TRBJ1-6	-	TGTGCCAGCAGTCAAGACAGGGGGGATTCACCCCTCCACTTT	CASSQDRGDSPLHF
TRBD1	TRBV19	TRBJ2-5	-	TGTGCCAGTAGTATAGAGTATCGGACAGGGGGCGAGACCCAGTACTTC	CASSIEYRTGGETQYF
-	TRBV6-5	TRBJ1-3	-	TGTGCCAGCAGTGGACCTGGAAACACCATATATTTT	CASSGPGNTIYF
-	TRBV7-7	TRBJ2-5	-	TGTGCTAGCAGCTTAGACCAAGAGACCCAGTACTTC	CASSLDQETQYF
-	TRBV6-5	TRBJ2-1	-	TGTGCCAGCAGCCTATTGATGGCGGGCTACAATGAGCAGTTCTTC	CASSLLMAGYNEQFF
-	TRBV2	TRBJ2-5	-	TGTGCCAGCACGGACCGAGGGGAGACCCAGTACTTC	CASTDRGETQYF
TRBD2	TRBV7-2	TRBJ2-7	once	TGTGCCAGCAGCTTAGCTAGCGGGGACTCCTACGAGCAGTACTTC	CASSLASGDSYEQYF
-	TRBV18	TRBJ2-2	-	TGTGCCAGCTCACCGCCAAGTAGATCGAACACCGGGGAGCTGTTTTTT	CASSPPSRSNTGELFF
-	TRBV2	TRBJ2-7	few	TGTGCCAGCAGGTCGCACGGGGAGGCCTTACACTTC	CASRSHGEALHF
-	TRBV19	TRBJ2-4	-	TGTGCCAGTAGTATAGTTCCCATCCAGAAAAACATTCAGTACTTC	CASSIVPIQKNIQYF
-	TRBV7-2	TRBJ2-2	-	TGTGCCAGCAGCTCCGACCCTCAAGCGGGGGAGCTGTTTTTT	CASSSDPQAGELFF
-	TRBV7-2	TRBJ2-7	-	TGTGCCAGCAGTTTTACCCCCTCTGCGTACGAGCAGTACTTC	CASSFTPSAYEQYF
-	TRBV29-1	TRBJ2-7	-	TGCAGCGTCGCTTACGAGCAGTACTTC	CSVAYEQYF
-	TRBV7-7	TRBJ2-2	few	TGTGCTAGCAGCTCGCAGGGGATTACCGGGGAGCTGTTTTTT	CASSSQGITGELFF
-	TRBV15	TRBJ1-2	-	TGTGCCACCAGCAGACCGTTGGGTATCTTCTATGGCTACACCTTC	CATSRPLGIFYGYTF
-	TRBV11-3	TRBJ1-2	-	TGTGCCAGCAGCTTACGGCCCCTGGAGGGCTACACCTTC	CASSLRPLEGYTF
-	TRBV9	TRBJ1-1	-	TGTGCCAGCAGCGCGGACGGCGACACTGAAGCTTTCTTT	CASSADGDTEAFF
TRBD1	TRBV2	TRBJ1-2	-	TGTGCCAGCAATACAGGGGTTAGGAGCTATGGCTACACCTTC	CASNTGVRSYGYTF
-	TRBV5-8	TRBJ1-5	-	TGTGCCAGCAGCCGGGAGGTAGGGGGTAATCAGCCCCAGCATTTT	CASSREVGGNQPQHF
TRBD1	TRBV4-3	TRBJ2-3	-	TGCGCCAGCAGCCAAGATTGGACAGGGGTTTCAGATACGCAGTATTTT	CASSQDWTGVSDTQYF
-	TRBV7-2	TRBJ2-4	-	TGTGCCAGCAGGGAAAGGATCGAAAACATTCAGTACTTC	CASRERIENIQYF
TRBD1	TRBV28	TRBJ2-7	-	TGTGCCAGCAGTTTGTACAGGGGCGCCTACGAGCAGTACTTC	CASSLYRGAYEQYF
TRBD1	TRBV6-5	TRBJ1-4	-	TGTGCCAGCAGCGAGACAGGGTTGAGGAAAAAACTGTTTTTT	CASSETGLRKKLFF
TRBD1	TRBV28	TRBJ2-7	few	TGTGCCAGCAACCGAAGACAGGGCGCCTACGAGCAGTACTTC	CASNRRQGAYEQYF
TRBD2	TRBV2	TRBJ2-5	-	TGTGCCAGCAAGCGGGGGGACCAAGAGACCCAGTACTTC	CASKRGDQETQYF
TRBD2	TRBV6-1	TRBJ2-2	-	TGTGCCAGCAGTGTCGGGACTACCGCCGGGGAGCTGTTTTTT	CASSVGTTAGELFF
TRBD1	TRBV6-5	TRBJ2-7	-	TGTGCCAGCAGACTTACAGGGGAACACGAGCAGTACTTC	CASRLTGEHEQYF
TRBD2	TRBV18	TRBJ2-1	-	TGTGCCAGCTCACCTATCGCACCTGGCGGGGGGGCCAATGAGCAGTTCTTC	CASSPIAPGGGANEQFF
TRBD1	TRBV5-6	TRBJ1-2	-	TGTGCCAGCAGCTTGGTTTCAGGGGGCGACTATGGCTACACCTTC	CASSLVSGGDYGYTF